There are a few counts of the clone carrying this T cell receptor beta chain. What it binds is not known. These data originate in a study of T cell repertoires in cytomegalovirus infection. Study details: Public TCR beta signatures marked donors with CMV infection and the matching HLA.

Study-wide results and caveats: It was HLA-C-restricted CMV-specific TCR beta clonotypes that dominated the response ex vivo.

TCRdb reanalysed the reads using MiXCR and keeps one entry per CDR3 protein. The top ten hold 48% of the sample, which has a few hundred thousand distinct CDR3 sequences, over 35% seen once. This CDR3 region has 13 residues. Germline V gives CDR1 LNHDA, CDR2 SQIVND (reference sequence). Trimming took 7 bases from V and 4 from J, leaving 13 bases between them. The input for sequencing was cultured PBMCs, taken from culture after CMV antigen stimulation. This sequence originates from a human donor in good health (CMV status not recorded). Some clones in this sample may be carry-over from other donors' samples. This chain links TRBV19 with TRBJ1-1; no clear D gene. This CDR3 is CASIGQAFTEAFF. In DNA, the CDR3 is TGTGCCAGTATCGGGCAGGCGTTCACTGAAGCTTTCTTT.